These T cell receptor beta chains were read from a single sample in a study of blood T cell repertoires in COVID-19. Profiled with immunoSEQ multiplex PCR; TCRdb holds only in-frame clones, not every one. This sample has some 150,000 clones; 80% to 90% occur once, and the top ten carry roughly 2.2%. Source material: peripheral blood. The origin of the receptors is a woman between 65 and 79 years old with acute or convalescent COVID-19. The CDR3 runs from the conserved cysteine through the conserved F or W. D genes are given only for firm matches. Size tells how often a clone was seen (once, few, many) or the class of an expanded clone, and some rows leave it out.

J gene | D gene | clone size | V gene | CDR3 protein | CDR3 DNA
TRBJ2-3 | TRBD1 | NA | TRBV28 | CASRGQGSDTQYF | TGTGCCAGCAGAGGACAGGGGAGCGATACGCAGTATTTT
TRBJ1-5 | NA | NA | TRBV6-2/TRBV6-3 | CASSYDRGFSNQPQHF | TGTGCCAGCAGTTACGACCGGGGTTTTAGCAATCAGCCCCAGCATTTT
TRBJ2-2 | TRBD1 | NA | TRBV5-6 | CASSFPYRGRNTGELFF | TGTGCCAGCAGCTTTCCATACAGGGGGAGGAACACCGGGGAGCTGTTTTTT
TRBJ1-2 | NA | NA | TRBV3-1/TRBV3-2 | CASSQDLRQSTYGYTF | TGTGCCAGCAGCCAAGATCTCCGACAAAGTACCTACGGCTACACCTTC
TRBJ1-6 | NA | once | TRBV14 | CASSQEWGTAINF | TGTGCCAGCAGCCAAGAGTGGGGCACAGCGATCAATTTT
TRBJ1-1 | TRBD1 | NA | TRBV5-6 | CASSSFDRATEAFF | TGTGCCAGCAGCTCCTTTGACAGGGCCACTGAAGCTTTCTTT
TRBJ2-5 | NA | NA | TRBV6-5 | CATLQGETQYF | TGTGCCACTTTGCAGGGAGAGACCCAGTACTTC
TRBJ2-6 | TRBD1 | NA | TRBV4-1 | CASSQVGRQGSGANVLTF | TGCGCCAGCAGCCAAGTAGGGAGACAGGGCTCTGGGGCCAACGTCCTGACTTTC
TRBJ2-7 | NA | NA | TRBV25-1 | CASEAGGVSYEQYF | TGTGCCAGCGAGGCCGGAGGGGTCTCCTACGAGCAGTACTTC
TRBJ1-2 | TRBD1 | NA | TRBV9 | CASSGDSWSYGYTF | TGTGCCAGCAGCGGGGACAGTTGGAGCTATGGCTACACCTTC
TRBJ2-1 | TRBD1 | NA | TRBV5-4 | CASSWTGNEQFF | TGTGCCAGCAGCTGGACAGGCAATGAGCAGTTCTTC
TRBJ2-1 | TRBD2 | once | TRBV28 | CASSRHSAGGDEQFF | TGTGCCAGCAGTCGCCACTCAGCGGGGGGGGATGAGCAGTTCTTC
TRBJ1-6 | NA | NA | TRBV27 | CASSFQGKNSPLHF | TGTGCCAGCAGTTTCCAGGGGAAGAATTCACCCCTCCACTTT
TRBJ2-1 | NA | NA | TRBV4-1 | CASSQDTMSSYNEQFF | TGCGCCAGCAGCCAAGATACGATGAGCTCCTACAATGAGCAGTTCTTC
TRBJ1-6 | NA | NA | TRBV6-5 | CVARFPGSPLHF | TGTGTCGCGAGGTTCCCTGGGTCACCCCTCCACTTT
TRBJ1-6 | NA | NA | TRBV2 | CASTTGETYNSPLHF | TGTGCCAGCACTACTGGGGAGACCTATAATTCACCCCTCCACTTT
TRBJ2-5 | NA | NA | TRBV5-5 | CASSFELPGVRYLQETQYF | TGTGCCAGCAGCTTTGAGCTCCCCGGGGTCCGGTACCTTCAAGAGACCCAGTACTTC
TRBJ2-2 | TRBD1 | NA | TRBV2 | CASTIGQASTGELFF | TGTGCCAGCACTATAGGACAGGCCAGCACCGGGGAGCTGTTTTTT
TRBJ1-6 | TRBD1 | NA | TRBV7-8 | CASSSRGTGLSSYNSPLHF | TGTGCCAGCAGCTCACGTGGGACAGGGTTAAGCTCCTATAATTCACCCCTCCACTTT
TRBJ2-7 | NA | NA | TRBV18 | CASSPPSDFRAGFHEQYF | TGTGCCAGCTCACCACCTTCCGATTTTCGCGCGGGCTTCCACGAGCAGTACTTC
TRBJ1-2 | NA | NA | TRBV5-1 | CASSSSPDRDYGYTF | TGCGCCAGCAGCTCGTCCCCCGACAGAGACTATGGCTACACCTTC
TRBJ1-1 | NA | NA | TRBV7-3 | CASQSGRGNTEAFF | TGTGCCAGCCAATCAGGACGGGGGAATACTGAAGCTTTCTTT
TRBJ1-6 | NA | NA | TRBV4-3 | CASSLEWELASPLHF | TGCGCCAGCAGCCTAGAGTGGGAGTTAGCCTCACCCCTCCACTTT
TRBJ2-6 | NA | NA | TRBV5-8 | CASSLVLDKYSGANVLTF | TGTGCCAGCAGCTTGGTGTTAGATAAATATTCTGGGGCCAACGTCCTGACTTTC
TRBJ1-4 | TRBD1 | once | TRBV4-2 | CASSDRDRGEKLFF | TGTGCCAGCAGCGACCGGGACAGGGGGGAAAAACTGTTTTTT
TRBJ1-2 | NA | NA | TRBV7-9 | CASILLSGGHGYTF | TGTGCCAGCATTCTACTCTCGGGGGGCCATGGCTACACCTTC
TRBJ2-5 | TRBD1 | NA | TRBV5-8 | CASSLPGTGRVQYF | TGTGCCAGCAGCCTGCCGGGGACAGGGAGGGTCCAGTACTTC
TRBJ1-2 | NA | NA | TRBV29-1 | CSVEFGTLVGYTF | TGCAGCGTTGAGTTCGGGACACTAGTTGGCTACACCTTC
TRBJ2-5 | NA | once | TRBV24-1 | CATSDLYAGEETQYF | TGTGCCACCAGTGATTTATATGCAGGGGAAGAGACCCAGTACTTC
TRBJ1-1 | TRBD1 | NA | TRBV6-5 | CASSYLGDRGPAFF | TGTGCCAGCAGTTACTTGGGGGACAGGGGCCCAGCTTTCTTT
TRBJ2-7 | TRBD1 | NA | TRBV27 | CASSRRVRDRVSYEQYF | TGTGCCAGCAGCCGGAGGGTAAGGGACAGGGTCTCCTACGAGCAGTACTTC
TRBJ2-2 | TRBD1 | NA | TRBV28 | CASSLRTGSNTGELFF | TGTGCCAGCAGTTTAAGGACAGGCTCGAACACCGGGGAGCTGTTTTTT
TRBJ1-2 | TRBD1 | NA | TRBV28 | CASSDMDRGLNYGYTF | TGTGCCAGCAGTGATATGGACAGGGGCCTTAACTATGGCTACACCTTC
TRBJ1-5 | NA | NA | TRBV27 | CASSLWAVSTSNQPQHF | TGTGCCAGCAGTTTATGGGCAGTATCGACTAGCAATCAGCCCCAGCATTTT
TRBJ1-5 | NA | NA | TRBV18 | CASSRGVAEVQPQHF | TGTGCCAGCTCCCGAGGAGTAGCTGAGGTTCAGCCCCAGCATTTT
TRBJ1-1 | TRBD1 | few | TRBV5-8 | CASSRRFGTARGAEAFF | TGTGCCAGCAGCCGCCGTTTTGGGACAGCTCGCGGAGCTGAAGCTTTCTTT
TRBJ1-2 | TRBD1 | NA | TRBV6-5 | CATVTGAYGYTF | TGTGCCACCGTGACAGGGGCCTATGGCTACACCTTC
TRBJ2-1 | TRBD2 | NA | TRBV7-2 | CASSHRKSGGEQFF | TGTGCCAGCAGCCACCGGAAGAGCGGGGGTGAGCAGTTCTTC
TRBJ2-5 | NA | NA | TRBV5-4 | CASSLRASWKETQYF | TGTGCCAGCAGCTTGAGAGCTAGCTGGAAAGAGACCCAGTACTTC
TRBJ2-2 | TRBD1 | NA | TRBV11-1 | CASSLVAGGTGELFF | TGTGCCAGCAGCTTGGTCGCAGGGGGCACCGGGGAGCTGTTTTTT
TRBJ1-3 | NA | NA | TRBV7-9 | CASSPLHISGNTIYF | TGTGCCAGCAGCCCCCTCCACATCTCTGGAAACACCATATATTTT
TRBJ1-2 | TRBD1 | NA | TRBV6-5 | CASSEGQGARGYTF | TGTGCCAGCAGCGAGGGGCAGGGGGCGCGTGGCTACACCTTC
TRBJ1-2 | TRBD1 | once | TRBV6-5 | CASSYEQGSGYTF | TGTGCCAGCAGTTACGAACAGGGGAGTGGCTACACCTTC
TRBJ1-5 | TRBD1 | NA | TRBV19 | CASSSPGQGNQPQHF | TGTGCCAGTAGTTCACCGGGACAGGGGAATCAGCCCCAGCATTTT
TRBJ2-2 | NA | NA | TRBV28 | CASSFFRGTNTGELFF | TGTGCCAGCAGTTTTTTTAGGGGAACGAACACCGGGGAGCTGTTTTTT
TRBJ1-1 | TRBD1 | NA | TRBV29-1 | CSVVRDRGLSDTEAFF | TGCAGCGTCGTCCGGGACAGGGGGCTTTCGGACACTGAAGCTTTCTTT
TRBJ1-1 | NA | NA | TRBV27 | CASSGGVNYLGAFF | TGTGCCAGCAGTGGCGGGGTCAACTACCTGGGAGCTTTCTTT
TRBJ1-6 | NA | NA | TRBV3-1/TRBV3-2 | CASSLAGFYNSPLHF | TGTGCCAGCAGCCTCGCAGGGTTCTATAATTCACCCCTCCACTTT
TRBJ1-2 | NA | NA | TRBV3-1/TRBV3-2 | CASSPAGYTF | TGTGCCAGCAGCCCAGCGGGCTACACCTTC
TRBJ1-1 | TRBD1 | NA | TRBV7-9 | CASSSPGTGVTEAFF | TGTGCCAGCAGCTCGCCCGGGACAGGGGTTACTGAAGCTTTCTTT
TRBJ1-5 | NA | once | TRBV5-1 | CASSLEGVSNQPQHF | TGCGCCAGCAGCTTGGAGGGGGTAAGCAATCAGCCCCAGCATTTT
TRBJ1-2 | TRBD1 | NA | TRBV6-1 | CASSALPGQGKRGYTF | TGTGCCAGCAGTGCATTACCGGGACAGGGAAAAAGAGGCTACACCTTC
TRBJ1-1 | NA | NA | TRBV19 | CASTPQGGYTEAFF | TGTGCCAGTACCCCACAGGGTGGGTACACTGAAGCTTTCTTT